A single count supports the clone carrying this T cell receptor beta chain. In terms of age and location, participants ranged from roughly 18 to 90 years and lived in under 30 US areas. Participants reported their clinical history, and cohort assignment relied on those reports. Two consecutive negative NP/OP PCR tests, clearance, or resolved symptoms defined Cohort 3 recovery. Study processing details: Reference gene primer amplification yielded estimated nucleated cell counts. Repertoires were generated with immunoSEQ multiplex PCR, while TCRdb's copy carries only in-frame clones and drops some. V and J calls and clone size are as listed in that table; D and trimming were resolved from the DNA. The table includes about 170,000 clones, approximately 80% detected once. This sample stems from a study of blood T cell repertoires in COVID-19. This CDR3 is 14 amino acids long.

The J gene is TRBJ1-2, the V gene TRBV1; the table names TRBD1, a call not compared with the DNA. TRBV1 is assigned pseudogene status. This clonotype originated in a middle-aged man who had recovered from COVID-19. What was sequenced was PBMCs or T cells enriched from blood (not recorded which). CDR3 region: CTSSQGSGHYGYTF. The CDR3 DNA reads TGCACCAGCAGCCAAGGGTCAGGGCACTATGGCTACACCTTC.